These T cell receptor beta chains were read from a single sample in a study of cytomegalovirus exposure and HLA in healthy donors. Sequenced by immunoSEQ multiplex PCR; TCRdb stores in-frame clones only, minus some. Of approximately 100,000 clones listed, around three quarters are singletons. Sequenced: PBMCs. All receptors come from a man aged 55 to 70 in good health and CMV-seropositive. Each CDR3 is given without its conserved first and last residue. Each record gives: CDR3 length, V gene, CDR3 protein.

12	TRBV28	ASRYTGAGQPQH
15	TRBV7-9	ASSAGLAGGGLKTQY
14	TRBV2	ASRAPLAGGLETQY
11	TRBV19	ASSIPGGTEAF
14	TRBV21-1	ASSKDRGPGDTEAF
16	TRBV5-1	ASSPGLAGGPSTDTQY
13	TRBV14	ASSQTGTYNSPLH
13	TRBV28	ASSTQAGVNTEAF
11	TRBV7-2	ASSLASGIEQY
13	TRBV16	ASSQTRTVNYEQY
13	TRBV28	ASSNKGGLPYEQY
13	TRBV18	ASSPMPGPYNEQF
10	TRBV19	ASSMGQGEQY
13	TRBV7-7	ASSLGSGSGNTIY
10	TRBV13	ASSRGNEKLF
16	TRBV18	ASSQKTSGTGSYNEQF
11	TRBV6-1	ASRDRGGETQY
13	TRBV5-1	ASSLEAGHHYEQY
11	TRBV7-7	ASSRGAGDTQY
13	TRBV7-6	ASSYLDGKQETQY
12	TRBV9	ASSGSGGRYGYT
20	TRBV7-2	ASSLAIGQGGQAIFWSYGYT
12	TRBV19	ASNRERLNTEAF
12	TRBV6-5	ASRPSTVSYEQY
13	TRBV5-6	ASSFGTGSYQPQH
12	TRBV5-1	ASSPLFNQETQY
16	TRBV7-6	ASSSFRGDSNSGNTIY
11	TRBV9	ASSASPGNTIY
14	TRBV7-9	ASSVTGGSGANVLT
13	TRBV6-1	ASSPRQGDTDTQY
13	TRBV15	ATSSGTGIPGELF
15	TRBV5-1	ASSLVVRGASSYEQY
13	TRBV9	ASSVGGGLSYEQY
14	TRBV9	ASSVAAGGGQETQY
11	TRBV12-5	ASANSGANVLT
9	TRBV20-1	SARYGYEQY
10	TRBV25-1	ASTLDSRVQF
13	TRBV7-2	ASSLVGTVRETQY
13	TRBV5-4	ASSQTGDPLYGYT
15	TRBV28	ASSLFPRTDSNQPQH
14	TRBV10-3	AISVGQGVTYNEQF
12	TRBV5-1	ASSLEGLAGEQY
15	TRBV5-1	ASSLVASGGSYNEQF
11	TRBV10-3	AISENPNYEQY
15	TRBV4-1	ASSQEGGGIYTGELF
11	TRBV19	ASSIGEVTEAF
12	TRBV7-2	ASSLREGWQPQH
10	TRBV2	ASSETGPWLF
12	TRBV4-3	ASSLGLDALGQF
12	TRBV5-6	ASSWEGGGYEQY
13	TRBV5-4	ASSLGVGDTGELF
15	TRBV10-3	AISESGPRDRDYEQY
14	TRBV7-9	ASSSTDRGIYNEQF
11	TRBV15	ATRGFGANVLT
14	TRBV10-3	AINGGVGQSSDTQY